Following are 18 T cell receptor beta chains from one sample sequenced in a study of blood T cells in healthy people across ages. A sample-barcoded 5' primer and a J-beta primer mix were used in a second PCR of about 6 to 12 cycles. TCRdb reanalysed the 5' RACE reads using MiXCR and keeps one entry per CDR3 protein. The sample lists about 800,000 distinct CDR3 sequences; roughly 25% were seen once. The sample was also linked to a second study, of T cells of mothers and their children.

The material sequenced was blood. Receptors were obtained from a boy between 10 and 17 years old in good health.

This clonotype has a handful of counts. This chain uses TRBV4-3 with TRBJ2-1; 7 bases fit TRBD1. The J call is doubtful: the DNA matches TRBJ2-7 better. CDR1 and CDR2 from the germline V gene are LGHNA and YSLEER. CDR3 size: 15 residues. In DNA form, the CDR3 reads TGCGCCAGCAGCCAAGAAGGGGACAGCCACTACGAGCAGTACTTC. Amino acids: CASSQEGDSHYEQYF.

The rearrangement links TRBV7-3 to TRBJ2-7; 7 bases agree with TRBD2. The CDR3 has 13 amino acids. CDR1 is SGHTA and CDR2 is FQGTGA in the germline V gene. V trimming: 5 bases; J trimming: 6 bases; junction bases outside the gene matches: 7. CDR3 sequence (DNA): TGTGCCAGCAGCCCGGATGGGGGGGTCGAGCAGTACTTC. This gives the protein CASSPDGGVEQYF. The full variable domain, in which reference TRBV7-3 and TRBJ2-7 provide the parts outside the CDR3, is GAGVSQTPSNKVTEKGKYVELRCDPISGHTALYWYRQSLGQGPEFLIYFQGTGAADDSGLPNDRFFAVRPEGSVSTLKIQRTERGDSAVYLCASSPDGGVEQYFGPGTRLTVT.

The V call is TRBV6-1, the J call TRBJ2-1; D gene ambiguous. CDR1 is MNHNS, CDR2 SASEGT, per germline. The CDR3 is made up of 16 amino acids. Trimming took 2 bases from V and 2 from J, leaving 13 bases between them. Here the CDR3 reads CASSELGRRTYNEQFF. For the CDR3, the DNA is TGTGCCAGCAGTGAACTTGGGCGCAGAACCTACAATGAGCAGTTCTTC.

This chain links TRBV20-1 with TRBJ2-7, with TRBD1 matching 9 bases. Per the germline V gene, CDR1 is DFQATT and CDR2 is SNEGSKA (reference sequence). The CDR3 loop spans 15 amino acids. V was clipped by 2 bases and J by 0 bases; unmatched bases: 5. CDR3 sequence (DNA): TGCAGTGCTAGAATCAGGGACAGGGACTCCTACGAGCAGTACTTC. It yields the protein CSARIRDRDSYEQYF.

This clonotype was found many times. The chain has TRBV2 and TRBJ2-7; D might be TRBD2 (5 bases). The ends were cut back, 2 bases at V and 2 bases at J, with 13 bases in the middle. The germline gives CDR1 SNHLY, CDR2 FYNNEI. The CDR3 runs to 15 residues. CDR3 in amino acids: CASSESPGLAYEQYF. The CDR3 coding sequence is TGTGCCAGCAGTGAAAGTCCGGGGTTGGCCTACGAGCAGTACTTC.

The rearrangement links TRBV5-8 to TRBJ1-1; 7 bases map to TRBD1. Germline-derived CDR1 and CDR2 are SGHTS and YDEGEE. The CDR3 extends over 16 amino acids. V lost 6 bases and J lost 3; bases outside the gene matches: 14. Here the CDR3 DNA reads TGTGCCAGCACCACCTTATACGACAGGGCGGACACTGAAGCTTTCTTT. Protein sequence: CASTTLYDRADTEAFF.

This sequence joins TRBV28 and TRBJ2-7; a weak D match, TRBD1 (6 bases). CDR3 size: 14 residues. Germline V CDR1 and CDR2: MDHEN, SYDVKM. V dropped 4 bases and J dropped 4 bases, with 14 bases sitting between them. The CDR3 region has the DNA TGTGCCAGCAGTTCCTCAGGGGAATGGTACGAGCAGTACTTC. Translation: CASSSSGEWYEQYF. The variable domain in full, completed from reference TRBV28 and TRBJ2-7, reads DVKVTQSSRYLVKRTGEKVFLECVQDMDHENMFWYRQDPGLGLRLIYFSYDVKMKEKGDIPEGYSVSREKKERFSLILESASTNQTSMYLCASSSSGEWYEQYFGPGTRLTVT.

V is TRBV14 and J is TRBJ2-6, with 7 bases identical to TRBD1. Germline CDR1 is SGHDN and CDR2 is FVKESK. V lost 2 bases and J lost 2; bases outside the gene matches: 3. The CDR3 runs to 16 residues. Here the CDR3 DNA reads TGTGCCAGCAGCCAACACAGGGGAACTGGGGCCAACGTCCTGACTTTC. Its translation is CASSQHRGTGANVLTF. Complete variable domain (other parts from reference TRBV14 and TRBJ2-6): EAGVTQFPSHSVIEKGQTVTLRCDPISGHDNLYWYRRVMGKEIKFLLHFVKESKQDESGMPNNRFLAERTGGTYSTLKVQPAELEDSGVYFCASSQHRGTGANVLTFGAGSRLTVL.

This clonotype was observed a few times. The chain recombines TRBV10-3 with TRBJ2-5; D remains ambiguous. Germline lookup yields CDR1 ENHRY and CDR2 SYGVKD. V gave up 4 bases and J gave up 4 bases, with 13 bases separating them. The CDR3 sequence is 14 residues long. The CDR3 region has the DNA TGTGCCATCAGTGGGAATTGGCTGGGAGAGACCCAGTACTTC. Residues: CAISGNWLGETQYF.

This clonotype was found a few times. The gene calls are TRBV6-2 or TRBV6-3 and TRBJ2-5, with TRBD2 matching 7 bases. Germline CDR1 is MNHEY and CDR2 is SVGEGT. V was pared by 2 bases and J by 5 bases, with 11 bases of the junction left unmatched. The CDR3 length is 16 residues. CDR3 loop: CASSYVWTSGGETQYF. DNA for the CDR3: TGTGCCAGCAGTTACGTCTGGACTTCGGGGGGTGAGACCCAGTACTTC.

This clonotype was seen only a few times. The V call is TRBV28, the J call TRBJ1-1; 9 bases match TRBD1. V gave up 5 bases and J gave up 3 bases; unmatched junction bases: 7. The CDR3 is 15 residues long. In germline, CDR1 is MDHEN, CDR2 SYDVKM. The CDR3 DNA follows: TGTGCCAGCAGTACAACAGGGGGCGTGGACACTGAAGCTTTCTTT. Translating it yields CASSTTGGVDTEAFF.

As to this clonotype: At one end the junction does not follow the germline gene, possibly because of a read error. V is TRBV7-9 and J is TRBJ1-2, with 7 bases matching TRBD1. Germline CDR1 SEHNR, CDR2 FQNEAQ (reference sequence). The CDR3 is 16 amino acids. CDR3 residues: CASSLGQGVGNYGYIF. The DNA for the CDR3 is TGTGCCAGCAGCTTAGGGCAGGGGGTCGGGAACTATGGCTACATCTTC.

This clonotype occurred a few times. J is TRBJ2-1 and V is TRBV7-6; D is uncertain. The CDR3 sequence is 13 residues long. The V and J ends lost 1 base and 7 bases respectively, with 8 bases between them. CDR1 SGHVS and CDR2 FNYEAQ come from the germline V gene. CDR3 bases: TGTGCCAGCAGCTTAGGGCAGCCAAATGAGCAGTTCTTC. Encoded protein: CASSLGQPNEQFF.

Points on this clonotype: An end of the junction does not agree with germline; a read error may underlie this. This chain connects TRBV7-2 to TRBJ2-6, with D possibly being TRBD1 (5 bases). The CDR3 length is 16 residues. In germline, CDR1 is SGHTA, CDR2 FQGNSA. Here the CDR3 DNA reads TGTGCCAGCAGCTTAGCTTGGTACTCTGGGGCCGACGTCCTGACTTTC. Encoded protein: CASSLAWYSGADVLTF. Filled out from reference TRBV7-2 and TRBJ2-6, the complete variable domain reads GAGVSQSPSNKVTEKGKDVELRCDPISGHTALYWYRQSLGQGLEFLIYFQGNSAPDKSGLPSDRFSAERTGGSVSTLTIQRTQQEDSAVYLCASSLAWYSGADVLTFGAGSRLTVL.

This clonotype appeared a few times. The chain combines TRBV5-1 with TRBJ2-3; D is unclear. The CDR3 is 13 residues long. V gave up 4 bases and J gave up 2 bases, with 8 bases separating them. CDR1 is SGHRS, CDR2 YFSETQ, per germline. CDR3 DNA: TGCGCCAGCAGCCGGCGGCTCACAGATACGCAGTATTTT. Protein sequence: CASSRRLTDTQYF.

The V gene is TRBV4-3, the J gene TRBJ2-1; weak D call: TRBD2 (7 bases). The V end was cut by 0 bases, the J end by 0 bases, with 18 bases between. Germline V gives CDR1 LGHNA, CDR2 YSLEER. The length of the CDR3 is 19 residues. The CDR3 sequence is CASSQDFLGGASSYNEQFF. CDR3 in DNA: TGCGCCAGCAGCCAAGATTTCTTAGGGGGGGCTAGCTCCTACAATGAGCAGTTCTTC.

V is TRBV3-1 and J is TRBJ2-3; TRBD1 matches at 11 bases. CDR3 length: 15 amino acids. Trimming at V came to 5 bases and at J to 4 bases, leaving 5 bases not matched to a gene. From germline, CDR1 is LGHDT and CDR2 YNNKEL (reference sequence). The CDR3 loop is CASSGRDRGSDTQYF. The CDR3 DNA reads TGTGCCAGCAGCGGAAGGGACAGGGGGTCAGATACGCAGTATTTT.

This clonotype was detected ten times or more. Here the CDR3 DNA reads TGCAGCGTTGCGGGCAGGCTCACAGATACGCAGTATTTT. This encodes CSVAGRLTDTQYF. The chain combines TRBV29-1 with TRBJ2-3, with D unresolved. The CDR3 is 13 residues long. V was cut by 4 bases and J by 2 bases, with 10 bases left in between. Looked up from germline, CDR1 is SQVTM and CDR2 is ANQGSEA.